The entry below describes one T cell receptor beta chain. Its antigen has not been determined. Base quality data are lacking; no much larger clone is found one base away. This sample was included in a study of blood T cell repertoires in COVID-19 (TCRdb year 2020). Some background on the complete study: Samples covering the acute and convalescent phases of COVID-19 were provided by collaborators in the United States, Italy and Spain. The prospective study material was composed of cDNA or gDNA derived from T cells, B-cell-depleted T cells, or PBMCs. Subjects who had been exposed to COVID-19, were actively infected with it, or had recovered from it provided the deeply sampled blood TCRbeta repertoires that made up the dataset. The repertoires were released in a freely available public database intended as a resource for research on the immune response to SARS-CoV-2. Samples came from the ongoing ImmuneRACE study (first 160 participants) plus 1,254 subjects from 6 global collaborators. Sample metadata almost always included a de-identified subject ID, COVID-19 status, age in years and sex. Where HLA class I and class II types were available, the types were taken from metadata supplied by the sample provider, not from assay-based typing. General findings and caveats noted by the study authors: How much clinical and demographic metadata was included differed by source and by participant, and the metadata was provided uncurated.

TCRbeta CDR3 regions were amplified from genomic DNA by means of the immunoSEQ Assay, a bias-controlled multiplex PCR. Per the authors' processing: Within the assay, amplification of reference gene primers was used to estimate how many nucleated cells each sample contained. To quantify the absolute abundance of each unique TCRbeta CDR3 rearrangement, sequence reads were collapsed and filtered. For each sample, productive Simpson clonality was calculated as the square root of Simpson's diversity index over productive rearrangements. TCRdb carries this immuneACCESS record with in-frame sequences only. Its versions omit some clonotypes, under half of them owing to an unresolved V gene in the studies checked, with the rest unexplained. V, J and clone size reflect that table, while D and trimming were determined from the DNA. This sample holds over 120,000 clones; 70% to 85% were observed only once. Roughly a tenth of the sample is held by the ten biggest clonotypes.

Whole blood was collected in K2EDTA tubes by collaborating institutions according to the institutions' own protocols. For TCRbeta analysis, collaborator samples were shipped as frozen whole blood, as isolated PBMCs, or as DNA extracted from either sample type. The receptor comes from a man in his 60s with active or convalescent COVID-19. Sequencing was performed on peripheral blood.

Here the CDR3 is given as CASSQESGGYNQPQHF. Read as DNA, the sequence is TGCGCCAGCAGCCAAGAATCAGGAGGGTACAATCAGCCCCAGCATTTT. Here the chain combines TRBV4-1 and TRBJ1-5; the D gene cannot be named for sure. Including cysteine and phenylalanine, the CDR3 has 16 amino acids. Only the CDR3 DNA is retained, 48 bases long and in frame from the first base. V drops 0 bases and J drops 3 bases, leaving 12 bases in between. CDR1 and CDR2 are read off the germline V gene as MGHRA and YSYEKL.